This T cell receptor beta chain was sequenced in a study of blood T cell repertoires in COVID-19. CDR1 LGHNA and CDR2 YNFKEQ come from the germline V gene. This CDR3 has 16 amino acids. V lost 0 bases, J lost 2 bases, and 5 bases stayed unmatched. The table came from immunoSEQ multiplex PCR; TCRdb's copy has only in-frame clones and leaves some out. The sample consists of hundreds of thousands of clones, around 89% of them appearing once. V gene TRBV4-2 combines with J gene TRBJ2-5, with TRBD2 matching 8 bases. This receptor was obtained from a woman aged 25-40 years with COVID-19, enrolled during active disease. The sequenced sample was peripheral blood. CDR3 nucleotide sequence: TGTGCCAGCAGCCAAGATCCGCGGGGGGTACAAGAGACCCAGTACTTC. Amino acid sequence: CASSQDPRGVQETQYF.